What follows describes a single T cell receptor beta chain. In the source study's methods: For nucleated cells, counts were estimated from reference gene primer amplification. Assay: immunoSEQ multiplex PCR; the TCRdb copy retains only in-frame clones and omits some. D and trimming were read from the DNA, whereas the V and J calls and clone size are those reported in that table. The repertoire consists of around 130,000 clones, with approximately 80% occurring once and the leading ten covering around 17%. The data stem from a study of blood T cell repertoires in COVID-19. Study-wide background: COVID-19 samples from acute and convalescent phases originated in the United States, Italy and Spain. The analysed material was cDNA or gDNA that came from T cells, B-cell-depleted T cells, or PBMCs.

Germline-derived CDR1 and CDR2 are MNHEY and SVGEGT. The V end lost 0 bases, the J end lost 2 bases, and 8 bases lay between the germline ends. The CDR3 runs to 14 residues. V is TRBV6-2 or TRBV6-3 and J is TRBJ2-7, with D possibly matching TRBD1 (5 bases). Sample: peripheral blood. The source of this sequence is a woman aged 45-65 years with acute or convalescent COVID-19. The chain's CDR3 is CASSYSTGPYEQYF. The CDR3 nucleotides read TGTGCCAGCAGTTACTCTACAGGTCCCTACGAGCAGTACTTC.